This T cell receptor beta chain was documented in a study of PD-1 blockade in mismatch repair-deficient tumors. Study-wide points: Tumor-resident clones, often undetectable pretreatment in blood, expanded then contracted after pembrolizumab.

Mismatch repair deficiency was confirmed in all patients, by PCR or immunohistochemistry. To note about this clone: Its antigen is unidentified.

The method was immunoSEQ multiplex PCR; TCRdb's version includes in-frame clones alone and lacks a portion of them. The sample holds about 68,000 clones, almost 80% seen once. The sample in question was peripheral blood, obtained 2 weeks after starting pembrolizumab. The TCR comes from an adult with mismatch repair-deficient cancer.

For the CDR3, the DNA is TGTGCCAGTAGTATCGGGGCTAGCGGGAGCTACGAGCAGTACTTC. This sequence encodes CASSIGASGSYEQYF. The V call is TRBV19, the J call TRBJ2-7; 10 bases are shared with TRBD2. CDR3 size: 15 residues. In germline, CDR1 is LNHDA, CDR2 SQIVND (reference sequence). Unmatched junction bases numbered 5, after V lost 3 bases and J lost 3 bases.